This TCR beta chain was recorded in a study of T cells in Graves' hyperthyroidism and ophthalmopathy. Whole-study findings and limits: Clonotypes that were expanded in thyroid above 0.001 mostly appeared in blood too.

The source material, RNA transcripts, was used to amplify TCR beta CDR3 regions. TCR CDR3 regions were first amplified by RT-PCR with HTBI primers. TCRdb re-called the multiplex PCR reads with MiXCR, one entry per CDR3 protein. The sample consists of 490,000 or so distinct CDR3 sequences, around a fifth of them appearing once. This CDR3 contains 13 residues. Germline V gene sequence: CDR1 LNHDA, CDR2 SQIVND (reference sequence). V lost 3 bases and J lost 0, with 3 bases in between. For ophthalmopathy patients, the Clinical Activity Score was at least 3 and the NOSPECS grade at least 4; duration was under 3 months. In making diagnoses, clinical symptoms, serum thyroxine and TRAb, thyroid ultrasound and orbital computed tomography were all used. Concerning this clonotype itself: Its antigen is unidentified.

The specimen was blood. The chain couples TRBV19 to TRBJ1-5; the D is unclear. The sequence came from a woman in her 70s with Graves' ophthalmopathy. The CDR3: CASSIPSNQPQHF. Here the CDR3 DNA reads TGTGCCAGTAGTATCCCTAGCAATCAGCCCCAGCATTTT.